This T cell receptor (beta chain) appears in the sequencing data of a study of blood T cell repertoires in COVID-19. In this sample, this clone turned up once. CDR3 length equals 15 residues. Germline values: CDR1 SGHRS, CDR2 YFSETQ. Trimming took 0 bases from V and 0 from J, leaving 6 bases between them. Clones were sequenced by immunoSEQ multiplex PCR, and TCRdb holds only the in-frame ones, with some missing. Of about 280,000 clones in the sample, around 85% were seen once. Sequencing used PBMCs or T cells enriched from blood (not recorded which). V is TRBV5-1 and J is TRBJ2-2; D call uncertain. The receptor's source is a woman aged 50 to 60 who had recovered from COVID-19. The CDR3 DNA sequence: TGCGCCAGCAGCTTGGAAGAGGCGAACACCGGGGAGCTGTTTTTT. It codes for CASSLEEANTGELFF.